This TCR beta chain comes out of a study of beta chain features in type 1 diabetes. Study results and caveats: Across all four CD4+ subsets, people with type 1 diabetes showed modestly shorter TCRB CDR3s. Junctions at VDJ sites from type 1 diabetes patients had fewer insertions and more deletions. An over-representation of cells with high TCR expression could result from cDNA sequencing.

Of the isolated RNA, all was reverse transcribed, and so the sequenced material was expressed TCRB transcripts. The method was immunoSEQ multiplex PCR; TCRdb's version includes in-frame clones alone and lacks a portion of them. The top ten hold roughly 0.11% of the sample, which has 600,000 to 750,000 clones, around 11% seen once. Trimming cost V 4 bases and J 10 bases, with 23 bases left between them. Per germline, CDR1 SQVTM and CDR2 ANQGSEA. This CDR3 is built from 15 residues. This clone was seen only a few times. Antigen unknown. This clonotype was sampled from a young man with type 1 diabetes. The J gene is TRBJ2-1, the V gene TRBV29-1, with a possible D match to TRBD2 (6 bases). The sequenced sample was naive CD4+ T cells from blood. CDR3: CSVVRSAGPSGEQFF. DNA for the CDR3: TGCAGCGTTGTACGATCGGCGGGGCCTTCCGGGGAGCAGTTCTTC.